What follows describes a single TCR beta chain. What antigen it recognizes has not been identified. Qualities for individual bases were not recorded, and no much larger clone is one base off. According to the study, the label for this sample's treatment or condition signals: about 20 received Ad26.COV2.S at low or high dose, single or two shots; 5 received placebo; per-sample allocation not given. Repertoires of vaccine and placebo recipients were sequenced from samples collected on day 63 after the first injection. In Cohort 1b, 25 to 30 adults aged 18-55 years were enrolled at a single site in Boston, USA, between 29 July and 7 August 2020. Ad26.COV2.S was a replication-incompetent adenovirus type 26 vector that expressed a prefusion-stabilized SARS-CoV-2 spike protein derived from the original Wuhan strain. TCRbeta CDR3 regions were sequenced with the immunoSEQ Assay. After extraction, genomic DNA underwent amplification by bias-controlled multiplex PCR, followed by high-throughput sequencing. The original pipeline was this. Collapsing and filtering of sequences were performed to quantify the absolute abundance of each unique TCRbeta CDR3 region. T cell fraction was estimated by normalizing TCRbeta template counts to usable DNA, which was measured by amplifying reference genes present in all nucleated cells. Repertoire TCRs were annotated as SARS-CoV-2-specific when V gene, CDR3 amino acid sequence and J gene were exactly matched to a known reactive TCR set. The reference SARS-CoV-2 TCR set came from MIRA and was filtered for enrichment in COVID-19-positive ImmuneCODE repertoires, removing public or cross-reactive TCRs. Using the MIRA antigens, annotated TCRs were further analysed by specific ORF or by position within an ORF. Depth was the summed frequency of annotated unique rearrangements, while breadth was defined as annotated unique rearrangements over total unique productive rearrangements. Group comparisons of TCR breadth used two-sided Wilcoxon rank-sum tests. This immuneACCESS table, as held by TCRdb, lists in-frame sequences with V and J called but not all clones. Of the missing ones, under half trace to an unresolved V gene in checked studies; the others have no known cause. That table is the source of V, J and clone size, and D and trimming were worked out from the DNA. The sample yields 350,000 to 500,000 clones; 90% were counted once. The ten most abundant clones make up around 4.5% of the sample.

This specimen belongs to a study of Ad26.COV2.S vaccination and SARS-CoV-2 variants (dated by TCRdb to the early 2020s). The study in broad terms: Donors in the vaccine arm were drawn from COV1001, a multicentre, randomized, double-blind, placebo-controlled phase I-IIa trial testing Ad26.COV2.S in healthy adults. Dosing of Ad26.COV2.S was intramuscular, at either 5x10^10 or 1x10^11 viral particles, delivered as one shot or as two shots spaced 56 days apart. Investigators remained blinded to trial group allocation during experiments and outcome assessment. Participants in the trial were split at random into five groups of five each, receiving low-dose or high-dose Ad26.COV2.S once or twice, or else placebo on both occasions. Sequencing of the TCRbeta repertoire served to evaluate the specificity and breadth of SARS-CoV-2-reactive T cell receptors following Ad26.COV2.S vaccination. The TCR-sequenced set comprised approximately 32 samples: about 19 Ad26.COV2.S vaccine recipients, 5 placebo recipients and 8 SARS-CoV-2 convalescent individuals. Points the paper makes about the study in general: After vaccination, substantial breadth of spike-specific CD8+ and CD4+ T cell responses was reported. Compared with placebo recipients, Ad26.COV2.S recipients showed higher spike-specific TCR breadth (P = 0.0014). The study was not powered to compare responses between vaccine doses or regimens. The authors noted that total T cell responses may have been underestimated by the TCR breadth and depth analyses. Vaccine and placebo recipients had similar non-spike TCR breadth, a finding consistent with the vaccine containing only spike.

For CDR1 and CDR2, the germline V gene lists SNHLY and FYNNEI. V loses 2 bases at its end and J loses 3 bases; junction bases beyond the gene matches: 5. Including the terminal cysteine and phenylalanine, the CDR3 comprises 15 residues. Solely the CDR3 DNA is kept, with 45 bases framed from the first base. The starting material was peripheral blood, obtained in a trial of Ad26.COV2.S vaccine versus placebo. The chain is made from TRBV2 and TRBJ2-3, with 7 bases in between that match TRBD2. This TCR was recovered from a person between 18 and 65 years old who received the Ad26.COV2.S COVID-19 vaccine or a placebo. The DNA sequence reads TGTGCCAGCAGTGAACAGCGGGGTGGTACAGATACGCAGTATTTT. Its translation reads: CASSEQRGGTDTQYF.